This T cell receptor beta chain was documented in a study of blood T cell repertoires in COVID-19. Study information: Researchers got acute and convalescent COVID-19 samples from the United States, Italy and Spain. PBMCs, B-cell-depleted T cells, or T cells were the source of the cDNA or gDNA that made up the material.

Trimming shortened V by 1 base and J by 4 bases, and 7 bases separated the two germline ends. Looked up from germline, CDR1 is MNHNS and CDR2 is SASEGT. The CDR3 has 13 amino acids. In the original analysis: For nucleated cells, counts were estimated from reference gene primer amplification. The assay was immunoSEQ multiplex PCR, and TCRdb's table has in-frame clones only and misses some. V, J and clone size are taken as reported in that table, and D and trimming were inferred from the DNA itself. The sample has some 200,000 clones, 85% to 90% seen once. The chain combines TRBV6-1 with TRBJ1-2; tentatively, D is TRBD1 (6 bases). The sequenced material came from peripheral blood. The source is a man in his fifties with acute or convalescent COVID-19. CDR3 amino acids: CASSEGDTYGYTF. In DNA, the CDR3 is TGTGCCAGCAGTGAAGGGGACACCTATGGCTACACCTTC.